This TCR beta chain originates from a study of blood T cells in healthy people across ages. Study conclusions and caveats: Estimates drawn from one million T cells were deemed to understate diversity.

For this clonotype: Its antigen is still unknown.

Per-sample yields of isolated PBMCs were at least 7 million. With each sample, at least 5 micrograms of total RNA were extracted. The second PCR ran roughly 6 to 11 cycles with a sample-barcoded 5' primer and J-beta primers. CDR3-containing paired-end reads numbered at least 2.5 million in each sample. Each CDR3 protein gets one entry after TCRdb re-called the 5' RACE reads with MiXCR. The repertoire consists of fewer than 1.5 million distinct CDR3 sequences, with approximately 40% occurring once and the leading ten covering less than 8%. The CDR3 spans 18 residues. CDR1 and CDR2 from the germline V gene are LNHNV and YYDKDF (reference sequence).

Sequencing used blood. The source of this sequence is a young woman in good health. This rearrangement joins TRBV15 to TRBJ2-1, with 8 bases lining up with TRBD2. The end of the DNA aligns better with TRBJ2-7, so the J call may be wrong. The CDR3 reads CATSRDWKRGPIYNEQYF. The CDR3 DNA reads TGTGCCACCAGCAGAGATTGGAAGCGGGGGCCCATATACAATGAGCAGTACTTC.